This T cell receptor (beta chain) was identified during a study of cytomegalovirus exposure and HLA in healthy donors. Study as a whole: T cells numbering around 200 million yielded approximately 100 million unique TCR beta sequences in an earlier analysis. When 398 donors were genotyped, roughly 82% of them were found to fall in the Caucasian-associated ancestry cluster.

The PCR ran on 60 Vbeta and 13 Jbeta primers. Sequencing was performed with immunoSEQ multiplex PCR; in TCRdb, only in-frame clones are kept and a portion is missing. The table lists around 130,000 clones, approximately 84% of them singletons, with approximately 2.8% in the top ten. This clone was recorded only once. The target antigen is unknown. Study findings and constraints: The study designated 150 to 200 TCR beta chains cytomegalovirus-associated. Previous analysis showed most TCR beta V segments were productive about 90% or about 30% of the time.

The V end was cut by 4 bases, the J end by 6 bases, with 22 bases between. Per germline, CDR1 SGHDN and CDR2 FVKESK. This CDR3 comprises 16 residues. Specimen: PBMCs. V is TRBV14 and J is TRBJ2-7, with D perhaps TRBD1 (5 bases). The TCR comes from a boy aged 2-15 years in good health and CMV-seronegative. CDR3 residues: CASSLSQGRDRGEQYV. CDR3 DNA sequence: TGTGCCAGCAGCCTCTCCCAGGGTAGAGACCGCGGCGAGCAGTACGTC.